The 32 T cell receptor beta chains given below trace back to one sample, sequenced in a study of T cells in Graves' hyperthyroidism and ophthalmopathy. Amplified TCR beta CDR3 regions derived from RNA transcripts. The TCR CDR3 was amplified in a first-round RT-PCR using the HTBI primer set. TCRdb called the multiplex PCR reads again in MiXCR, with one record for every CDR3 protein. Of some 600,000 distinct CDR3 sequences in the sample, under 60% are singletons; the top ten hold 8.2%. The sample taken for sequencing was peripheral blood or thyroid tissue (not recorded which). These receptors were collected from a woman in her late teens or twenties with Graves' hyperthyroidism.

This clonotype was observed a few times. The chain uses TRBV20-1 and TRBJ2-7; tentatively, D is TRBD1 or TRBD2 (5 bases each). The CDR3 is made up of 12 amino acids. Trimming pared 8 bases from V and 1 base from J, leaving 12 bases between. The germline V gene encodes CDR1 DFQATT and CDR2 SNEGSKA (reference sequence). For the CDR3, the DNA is TGCAGTATGCGTGAGGGGTCCTACGAGCAGTACTTC. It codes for CSMREGSYEQYF.

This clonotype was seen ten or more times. The CDR3 here is CASSLVDGFYGYTF. The CDR3 bases are TGTGCCAGCAGCTTAGTCGACGGATTCTATGGCTACACCTTC. The chain uses TRBV7-2 and TRBJ1-2, with D uncertain. V was trimmed by 1 base and J by 4 bases, leaving 10 bases between them. This CDR3 has 14 amino acids. The V gene's germline CDR1 is SGHTA and CDR2 FQGNSA.

CDR3 protein: CATSRGTETYEQYF. CDR3 bases: TGTGCCACCAGCAGAGGGACTGAAACCTACGAGCAGTACTTC. The chain couples TRBV15 to TRBJ2-7, with TRBD2 as a possible D gene (5 bases). The CDR3 has 14 residues. The V gene's germline CDR1 is LNHNV and CDR2 YYDKDF (reference sequence). Trimming shortened V by 1 base and J by 2 bases, and 9 bases separated the two germline ends.

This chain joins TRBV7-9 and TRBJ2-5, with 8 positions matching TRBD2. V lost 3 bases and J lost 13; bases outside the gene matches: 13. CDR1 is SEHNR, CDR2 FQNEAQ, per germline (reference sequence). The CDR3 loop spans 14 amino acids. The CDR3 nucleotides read TGTGCCAGCAGCTTGGGAGCGGGAGTAATTTCGCGGTACTTC. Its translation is CASSLGAGVISRYF.

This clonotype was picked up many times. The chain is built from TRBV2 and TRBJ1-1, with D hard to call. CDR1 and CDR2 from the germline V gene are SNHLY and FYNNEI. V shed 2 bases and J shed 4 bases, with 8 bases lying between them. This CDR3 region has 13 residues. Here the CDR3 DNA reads TGTGCCAGCAGTGAAAGACTGGGCACTGAAGCTTTCTTT. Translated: CASSERLGTEAFF.

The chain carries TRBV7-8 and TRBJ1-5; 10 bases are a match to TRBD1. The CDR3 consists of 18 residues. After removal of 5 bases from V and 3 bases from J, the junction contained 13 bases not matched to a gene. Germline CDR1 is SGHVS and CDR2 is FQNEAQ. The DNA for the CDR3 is TGTGCCAGCAGCCTGCTGGGGACAGGGGCCCTAGTCAATCAGCCCCAGCATTTT. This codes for CASSLLGTGALVNQPQHF.

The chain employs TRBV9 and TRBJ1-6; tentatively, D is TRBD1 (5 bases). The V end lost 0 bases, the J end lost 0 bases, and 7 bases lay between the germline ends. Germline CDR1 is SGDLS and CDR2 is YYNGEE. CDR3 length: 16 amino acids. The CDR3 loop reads CASSVEGSSYNSPLHF. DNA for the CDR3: TGTGCCAGCAGCGTAGAGGGGAGCTCCTATAATTCACCCCTCCACTTT.

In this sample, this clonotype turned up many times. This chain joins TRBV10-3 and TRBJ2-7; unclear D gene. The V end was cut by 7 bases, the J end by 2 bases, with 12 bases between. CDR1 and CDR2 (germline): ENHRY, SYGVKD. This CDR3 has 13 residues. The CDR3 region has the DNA TGTGCCATCACCTCGCCGGGCACCTACGAGCAGTACTTC. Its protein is CAITSPGTYEQYF.

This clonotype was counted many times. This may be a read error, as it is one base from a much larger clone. For the CDR3, the DNA is TGTGCCAGCAGCCCGACCTACGAGCAGTACTTC. Amino acids: CASSPTYEQYF. The V gene is TRBV7-2, the J gene TRBJ2-7; D call uncertain. V was clipped by 5 bases and J by 2 bases, with 4 bases between them. The CDR3 spans 11 residues. CDR1 and CDR2 (germline): SGHTA, FQGNSA.

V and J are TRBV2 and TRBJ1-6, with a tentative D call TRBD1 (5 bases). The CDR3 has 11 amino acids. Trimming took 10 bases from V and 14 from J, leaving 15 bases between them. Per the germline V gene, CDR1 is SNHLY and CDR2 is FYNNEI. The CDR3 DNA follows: TGTGCCACCCTCGTGAGGGGCACCCTCCACTTT. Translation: CATLVRGTLHF.

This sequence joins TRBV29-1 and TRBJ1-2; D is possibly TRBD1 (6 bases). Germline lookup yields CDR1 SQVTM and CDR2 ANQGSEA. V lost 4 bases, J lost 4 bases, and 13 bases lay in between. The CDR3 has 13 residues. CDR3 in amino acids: CSVVRDNIYGYTF. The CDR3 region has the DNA TGCAGCGTTGTCCGGGACAATATCTATGGCTACACCTTC.

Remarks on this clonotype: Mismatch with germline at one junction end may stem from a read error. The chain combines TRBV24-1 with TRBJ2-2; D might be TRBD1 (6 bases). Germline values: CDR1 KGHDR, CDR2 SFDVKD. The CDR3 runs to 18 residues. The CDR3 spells CATSDLAWGPPNTGKLFF. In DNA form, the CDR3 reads TGTGCCACCAGTGATTTAGCTTGGGGGCCTCCGAACACCGGGAAGCTGTTTTTT.

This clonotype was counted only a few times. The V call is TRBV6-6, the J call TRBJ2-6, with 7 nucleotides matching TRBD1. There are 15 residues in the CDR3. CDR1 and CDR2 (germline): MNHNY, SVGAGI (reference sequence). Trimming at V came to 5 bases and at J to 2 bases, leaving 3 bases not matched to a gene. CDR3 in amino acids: CASSPDRAGANVLTF. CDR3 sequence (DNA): TGTGCCAGCAGTCCTGACAGGGCTGGGGCCAACGTCCTGACTTTC.

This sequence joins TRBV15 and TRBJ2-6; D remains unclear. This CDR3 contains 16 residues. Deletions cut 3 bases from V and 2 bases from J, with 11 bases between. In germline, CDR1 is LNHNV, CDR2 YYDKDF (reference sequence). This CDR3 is CATSSILGAGANVLTF. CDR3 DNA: TGTGCCACCAGCAGTATACTGGGCGCTGGGGCCAACGTCCTGACTTTC.

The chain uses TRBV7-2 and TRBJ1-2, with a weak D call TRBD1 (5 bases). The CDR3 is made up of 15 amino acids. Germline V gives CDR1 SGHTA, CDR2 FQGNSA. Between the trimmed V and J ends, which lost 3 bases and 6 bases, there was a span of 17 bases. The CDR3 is CASSFQGGDVDGYTF. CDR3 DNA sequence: TGTGCCAGCAGCTTCCAGGGTGGGGATGTAGATGGCTACACCTTC.

The CDR3 nucleotides read TGTGCCAGCACCTCCGGGACAGGGTCTATCGGCTACACCTTC. Translation: CASTSGTGSIGYTF. V gene TRBV2 combines with J gene TRBJ1-2; 9 bases line up with TRBD1. This CDR3 spans 14 amino acids. The junction had 11 bases not matched to a gene; V was cut back by 7 bases and J by 8 bases. Germline V gives CDR1 SNHLY, CDR2 FYNNEI.

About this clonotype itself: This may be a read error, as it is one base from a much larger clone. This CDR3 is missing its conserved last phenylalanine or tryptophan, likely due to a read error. CDR3 nucleotides: TGTGCCATCAGTGAGTCGGGGGGTGACGAGCAGTACTCC. Translated: CAISESGGDEQYS. This chain connects TRBV10-3 to TRBJ2-7; perhaps TRBD2 as D (6 bases). The V gene lost 0 bases and the J gene lost 5 bases, with 8 bases spanning the gap. The CDR3 consists of 13 residues. Germline loops: CDR1 ENHRY, CDR2 SYGVKD.

DNA of the CDR3: TGTGCCAGCCGGGACCCAGAGAACACTGAAGCTTTCTTT. It yields the protein CASRDPENTEAFF. This chain connects TRBV7-2 to TRBJ1-1; the D gene is possibly TRBD1 (5 bases). The germline V gene encodes CDR1 SGHTA and CDR2 FQGNSA. Trimming pared 8 bases from V and 1 base from J, leaving 11 bases between. There are 13 residues in the CDR3. The full variable domain, with the rest looked up from reference TRBV7-2 and TRBJ1-1, is GAGVSQSPSNKVTEKGKDVELRCDPISGHTALYWYRQSLGQGLEFLIYFQGNSAPDKSGLPSDRFSAERTGGSVSTLTIQRTQQEDSAVYLCASRDPENTEAFFGQGTRLTVV.

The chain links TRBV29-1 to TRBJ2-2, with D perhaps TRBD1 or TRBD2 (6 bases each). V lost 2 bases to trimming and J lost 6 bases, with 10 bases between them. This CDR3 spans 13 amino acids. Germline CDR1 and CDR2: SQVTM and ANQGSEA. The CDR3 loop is CSVERGAAGELFF. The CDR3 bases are TGCAGCGTTGAAAGGGGGGCAGCCGGGGAGCTGTTTTTT.

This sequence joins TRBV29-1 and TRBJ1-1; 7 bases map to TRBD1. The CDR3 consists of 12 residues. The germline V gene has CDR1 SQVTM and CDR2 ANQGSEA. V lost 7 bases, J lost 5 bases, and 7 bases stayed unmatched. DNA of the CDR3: TGCAGCGCCATGACAGGGCAAACTGAAGCTTTCTTT. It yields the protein CSAMTGQTEAFF.

CDR3 DNA: TGCAGTGCCACTGGGGACGGATACGAGCAGTACTTC. Translation: CSATGDGYEQYF. This chain connects TRBV20-1 to TRBJ2-7; D is tentatively TRBD1 or TRBD2 (5 bases each). The germline V gene encodes CDR1 DFQATT and CDR2 SNEGSKA (reference sequence). CDR3 length: 12 residues. V was shortened by 6 bases and J by 4 bases, with 13 bases between the two germline ends.

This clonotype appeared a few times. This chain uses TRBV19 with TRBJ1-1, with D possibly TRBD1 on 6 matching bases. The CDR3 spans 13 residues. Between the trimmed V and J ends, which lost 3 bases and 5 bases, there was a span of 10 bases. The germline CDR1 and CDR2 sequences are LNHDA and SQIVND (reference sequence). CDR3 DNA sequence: TGTGCCAGTAGTATGGCAGGGGAGACTGAAGCTTTCTTT. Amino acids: CASSMAGETEAFF. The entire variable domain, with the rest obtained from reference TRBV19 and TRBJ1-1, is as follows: DGGITQSPKYLFRKEGQNVTLSCEQNLNHDAMYWYRQDPGQGLRLIYYSQIVNDFQKGDIAEGYSVSREKKESFPLTVTSAQKNPTAFYLCASSMAGETEAFFGQGTRLTVV.

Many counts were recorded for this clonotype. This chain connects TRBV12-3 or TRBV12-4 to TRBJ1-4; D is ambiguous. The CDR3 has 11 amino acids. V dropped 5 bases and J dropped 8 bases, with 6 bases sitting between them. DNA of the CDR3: TGTGCCAGCAGTCGGGAGGAAAAACTGTTTTTT. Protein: CASSREEKLFF.

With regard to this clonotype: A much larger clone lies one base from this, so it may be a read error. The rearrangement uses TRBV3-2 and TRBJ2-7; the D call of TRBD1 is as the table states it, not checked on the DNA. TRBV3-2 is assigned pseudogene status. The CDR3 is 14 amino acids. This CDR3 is CASRWELGPCEQYF. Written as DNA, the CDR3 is TGCGCCAGCAGGTGGGAGTTGGGGCCCTGCGAGCAGTACTTC.

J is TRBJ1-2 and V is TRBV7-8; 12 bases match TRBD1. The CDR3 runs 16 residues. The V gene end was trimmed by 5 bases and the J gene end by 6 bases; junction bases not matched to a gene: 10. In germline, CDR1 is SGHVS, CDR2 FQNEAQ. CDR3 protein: CASSAGGTGGVHGYTF. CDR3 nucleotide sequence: TGTGCCAGCAGCGCCGGAGGGACAGGGGGCGTCCATGGCTACACCTTC. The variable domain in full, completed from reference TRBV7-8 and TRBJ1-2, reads GAGVSQSPRYKVAKRGQDVALRCDPISGHVSLFWYQQALGQGPEFLTYFQNEAQLDKSGLPSDRFFAERPEGSVSTLKIQRTQQEDSAVYLCASSAGGTGGVHGYTFGSGTRLTVV.

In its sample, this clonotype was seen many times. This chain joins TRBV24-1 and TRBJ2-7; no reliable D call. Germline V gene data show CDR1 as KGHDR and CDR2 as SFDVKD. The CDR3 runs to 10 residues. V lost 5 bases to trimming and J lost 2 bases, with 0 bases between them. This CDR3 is CATSAYEQYF. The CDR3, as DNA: TGTGCCACCAGTGCCTACGAGCAGTACTTC.

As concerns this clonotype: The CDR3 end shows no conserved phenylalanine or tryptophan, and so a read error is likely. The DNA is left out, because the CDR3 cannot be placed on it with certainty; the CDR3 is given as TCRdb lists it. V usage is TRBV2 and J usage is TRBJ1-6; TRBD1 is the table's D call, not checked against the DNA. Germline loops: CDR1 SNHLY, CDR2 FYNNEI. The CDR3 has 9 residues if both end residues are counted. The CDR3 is CASSLNPGQ.

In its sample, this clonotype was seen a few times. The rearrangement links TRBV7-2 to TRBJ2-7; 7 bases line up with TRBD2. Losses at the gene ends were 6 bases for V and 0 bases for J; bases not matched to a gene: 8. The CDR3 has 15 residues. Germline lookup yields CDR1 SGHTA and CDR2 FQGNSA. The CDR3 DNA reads TGTGCCAGCAGAAGCCACCGGGACTACTCCTACGAGCAGTACTTC. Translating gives CASRSHRDYSYEQYF.

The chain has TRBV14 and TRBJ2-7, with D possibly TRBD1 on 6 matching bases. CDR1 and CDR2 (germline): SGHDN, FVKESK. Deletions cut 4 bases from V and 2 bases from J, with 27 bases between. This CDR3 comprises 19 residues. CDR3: CASSLQITAQGPGTYEQYF. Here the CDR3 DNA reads TGTGCCAGCAGCCTACAAATAACGGCCCAGGGGCCCGGGACCTACGAGCAGTACTTC.

The CDR3 region has the DNA TGTGCCAGCGGGGCAGGGGACTGGACTGAAGCTTTCTTT. Its translation is CASGAGDWTEAFF. The chain carries TRBV2 and TRBJ1-1; perhaps TRBD1 as D (6 bases). V lost 8 bases to trimming and J lost 5 bases, with 15 bases between them. The CDR3 consists of 13 residues. The germline gives CDR1 SNHLY, CDR2 FYNNEI.

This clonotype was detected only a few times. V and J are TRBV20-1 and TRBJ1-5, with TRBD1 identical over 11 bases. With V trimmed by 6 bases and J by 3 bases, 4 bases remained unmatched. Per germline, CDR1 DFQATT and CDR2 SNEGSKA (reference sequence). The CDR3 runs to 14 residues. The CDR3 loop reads CSAGQGAYNQPQHF. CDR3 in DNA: TGCAGTGCAGGACAGGGGGCTTACAATCAGCCCCAGCATTTT.

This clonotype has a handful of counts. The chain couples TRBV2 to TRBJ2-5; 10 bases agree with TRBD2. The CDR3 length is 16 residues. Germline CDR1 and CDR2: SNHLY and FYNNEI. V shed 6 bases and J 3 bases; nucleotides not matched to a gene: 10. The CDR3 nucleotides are TGTGCCAGCAGCGACGCCGGGACTAGCGTAAAAGAGACCCAGTACTTC. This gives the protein CASSDAGTSVKETQYF. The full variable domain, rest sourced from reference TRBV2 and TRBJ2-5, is EPEVTQTPSHQVTQMGQEVILRCVPISNHLYFYWYRQILGQKVEFLVSFYNNEISEKSEIFDDQFSVERPDGSNFTLKIRSTKLEDSAMYFCASSDAGTSVKETQYFGPGTRLLVL.